This passage covers 2 T cell receptor beta chains from one sample sequenced in a study of shared clonotypes between healthy human individuals. Assay: immunoSEQ multiplex PCR; the TCRdb copy retains only in-frame clones and omits some. Of about 2.1 million clones in the sample, roughly 93% are singletons; the top ten hold around 1.7%. CD8 cells regarded as naive lacked CD45RO, were positively chosen for CCR7, and omitted terminally differentiated effector memory CD45RA+ cells. The sample consisted of naive CD8+ T cells from PBMCs. The source is a man aged 18 to 30 in good health. Some clones in this sample may be carry-over from other donors' samples.

The rearrangement links TRBV5-1 to TRBJ2-1; 14 nucleotides line up with TRBD2. From germline, CDR1 is SGHRS and CDR2 YFSETQ. V dropped 4 bases and J dropped 7; count of bases not matched to a gene: 13. CDR3 size: 18 residues. The CDR3 protein is CASSGGLAGVDRGNEQFF. CDR3 DNA sequence: TGCGCCAGCAGCGGGGGACTAGCGGGAGTGGATAGAGGGAATGAGCAGTTCTTC. Complete variable domain (other parts from reference TRBV5-1 and TRBJ2-1): KAGVTQTPRYLIKTRGQQVTLSCSPISGHRSVSWYQQTPGQGLQFLFEYFSETQRNKGNFPGRFSGRQFSNSRSEMNVSTLELGDSALYLCASSGGLAGVDRGNEQFFGPGTRLTVL.

This clone occurred once. The gene calls are TRBV5-6 and TRBJ1-5; a possible D gene is TRBD1 (5 bases). The ends were cut back, 1 base at V and 10 bases at J, with 18 bases in the middle. The germline V gene has CDR1 SGHDT and CDR2 YYEEEE. This CDR3 has 15 residues. The CDR3 DNA follows: TGTGCCAGCAGCTTGCCCAGGGAGAAACGTGGTCCCCAGCATTTT. It yields the protein CASSLPREKRGPQHF.